This entry concerns a single TCR beta chain. Its antigen remains unknown. Primers included in the PCR were 60 Vbeta and 13 Jbeta primers. Per the original methods: Later work found about 80 million unique TCR beta chains, with 10 million to 14 million shared. Method: immunoSEQ multiplex PCR; TCRdb's copy keeps in-frame clones and lacks some. D and trimming were read from the DNA, whereas the V and J calls and clone size are those reported in that table. The table has around 130,000 clones, roughly 82% seen once. The germline V gene encodes CDR1 LNHDA and CDR2 SQIVND (reference sequence). There are 15 residues in the CDR3. The J segment lost 7 bases and the V segment lost 5 bases, leaving 7 bases of the junction unmatched. The data originate from a study of cytomegalovirus exposure and HLA in healthy donors. Overall study results and limits: Cytomegalovirus-associated status was assigned to some 160 TCR beta chains. A link between a missense DCLRE1C variant and TCR beta V- and J-gene trimming emerged from a later analysis.

J is TRBJ1-4 and V is TRBV19; 10 bases are shared with TRBD1. The receptor comes from a woman between 35 and 50 years old in good health and CMV-seropositive. Sequences were obtained from PBMCs. CDR3 coding DNA: TGTGCCAGTAGTTCTCGGACAGGGGGAGGTGAAAAACTGTTTTTT. Encoded protein: CASSSRTGGGEKLFF.